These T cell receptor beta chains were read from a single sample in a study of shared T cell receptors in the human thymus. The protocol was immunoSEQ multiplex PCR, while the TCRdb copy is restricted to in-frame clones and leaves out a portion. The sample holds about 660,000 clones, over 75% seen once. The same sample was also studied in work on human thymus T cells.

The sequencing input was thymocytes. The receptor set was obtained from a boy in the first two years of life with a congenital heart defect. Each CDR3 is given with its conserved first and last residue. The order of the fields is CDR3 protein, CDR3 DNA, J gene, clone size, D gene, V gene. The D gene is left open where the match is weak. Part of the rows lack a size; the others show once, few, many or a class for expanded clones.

CDR3aa: CASSQSAVRGRDTEAFF
CDR3nt: TGCGCCAGCAGTCAATCGGCAGTAAGGGGTAGGGACACTGAAGCTTTCTTT
j_gene: TRBJ1-1
abundance: .
d_gene: .
v_gene: TRBV23-1

CDR3aa: CASSPRDRANTGELFF
CDR3nt: TGTGCCAGCAGTCCTAGGGACAGGGCGAACACCGGGGAGCTGTTTTTT
j_gene: TRBJ2-2
abundance: .
d_gene: TRBD1
v_gene: TRBV27

CDR3aa: CASSARDWYNEQFF
CDR3nt: TGTGCCAGCAGCGCCCGGGACTGGTACAATGAGCAGTTCTTC
j_gene: TRBJ2-1
abundance: .
d_gene: .
v_gene: TRBV5-6

CDR3aa: CASSPGLAGEAYNEQFF
CDR3nt: TGTGCCAGCAGCCCGGGACTAGCGGGAGAAGCCTACAATGAGCAGTTCTTC
j_gene: TRBJ2-1
abundance: .
d_gene: TRBD2
v_gene: TRBV5-4

CDR3aa: CASKRGGEQYF
CDR3nt: TGTGCCAGCAAACGGGGAGGCGAGCAGTACTTC
j_gene: TRBJ2-7
abundance: .
d_gene: .
v_gene: TRBV6-1

CDR3aa: CASSLSLKNGDGEQFF
CDR3nt: TGTGCCAGCAGTTTAAGTCTCAAGAACGGAGACGGTGAGCAGTTCTTC
j_gene: TRBJ2-1
abundance: .
d_gene: .
v_gene: TRBV27

CDR3aa: CASSCQGREGNSYEQYF
CDR3nt: TGTGCCAGCAGCTGCCAGGGGCGGGAGGGGAATTCCTACGAGCAGTACTTC
j_gene: TRBJ2-7
abundance: .
d_gene: TRBD2
v_gene: TRBV11-2

CDR3aa: CASSLSGSQETQYF
CDR3nt: TGTGCCAGCAGTTTATCGGGCAGCCAAGAGACCCAGTACTTC
j_gene: TRBJ2-5
abundance: .
d_gene: .
v_gene: TRBV27

CDR3aa: CASSLGPKLAGTDTQYF
CDR3nt: TGTGCCAGCAGCTTAGGCCCCAAACTAGCGGGCACAGATACGCAGTATTTT
j_gene: TRBJ2-3
abundance: once
d_gene: TRBD2
v_gene: TRBV13

CDR3aa: CASSPRGGRGNNEQFF
CDR3nt: TGCGCCAGCAGCCCACGAGGCGGGAGGGGAAACAATGAGCAGTTCTTC
j_gene: TRBJ2-1
abundance: .
d_gene: TRBD2
v_gene: TRBV4-3

CDR3aa: CASSPYGGVNRGQQDTQYF
CDR3nt: TGTGCCAGCAGCCCCTACGGGGGGGTAAACAGGGGCCAACAGGATACGCAGTATTTT
j_gene: TRBJ2-3
abundance: .
d_gene: .
v_gene: TRBV7-2

CDR3aa: CASSPDRTLYNEQFF
CDR3nt: TGTGCCAGCAGTCCCGACAGGACCCTCTACAATGAGCAGTTCTTC
j_gene: TRBJ2-1
abundance: .
d_gene: .
v_gene: TRBV28

CDR3aa: CASSPRVEATEAFF
CDR3nt: TGTGCCAGCAGCCCCAGGGTCGAGGCCACTGAAGCTTTCTTT
j_gene: TRBJ1-1
abundance: .
d_gene: .
v_gene: TRBV14

CDR3aa: CASSLGQGAAEKLFF
CDR3nt: TGTGCCAGCAGCTTGGGACAGGGGGCGGCTGAAAAACTGTTTTTT
j_gene: TRBJ1-4
abundance: .
d_gene: TRBD1
v_gene: TRBV5-8

CDR3aa: CASSSTGARNYGYTF
CDR3nt: TGCGCCAGCAGCTCAACAGGGGCCCGTAACTATGGCTACACCTTC
j_gene: TRBJ1-2
abundance: .
d_gene: TRBD1
v_gene: TRBV4-1

CDR3aa: CASSPGGNPPYEQYF
CDR3nt: TGTGCCAGCTCGCCAGGGGGGAATCCCCCCTACGAGCAGTACTTC
j_gene: TRBJ2-7
abundance: .
d_gene: .
v_gene: TRBV18

CDR3aa: CSARAVNEQFF
CDR3nt: TGCAGTGCTAGGGCGGTAAATGAGCAGTTCTTC
j_gene: TRBJ2-1
abundance: .
d_gene: .
v_gene: TRBV20-1

CDR3aa: CASSLHQGLAGRVDTQYF
CDR3nt: TGTGCCAGCAGCTTGCACCAGGGACTAGCGGGCCGAGTAGATACGCAGTATTTT
j_gene: TRBJ2-3
abundance: .
d_gene: TRBD2
v_gene: TRBV7-2

CDR3aa: CASSHPGLAGNEQFF
CDR3nt: TGTGCCAGCAGCCATCCGGGACTAGCGGGAAATGAGCAGTTCTTC
j_gene: TRBJ2-1
abundance: .
d_gene: TRBD2
v_gene: TRBV4-2

CDR3aa: CASSEWDRNTGELFF
CDR3nt: TGTGCCAGCAGTGAATGGGACAGGAACACCGGGGAGCTGTTTTTT
j_gene: TRBJ2-2
abundance: .
d_gene: TRBD1
v_gene: TRBV25-1

CDR3aa: CSVGSLTYEQYF
CDR3nt: TGCAGCGTGGGGAGTCTAACCTACGAGCAGTACTTC
j_gene: TRBJ2-7
abundance: .
d_gene: .
v_gene: TRBV29-1

CDR3aa: CASSLYEKLFF
CDR3nt: TGTGCCAGTAGTCTCTATGAAAAACTGTTTTTT
j_gene: TRBJ1-4
abundance: .
d_gene: .
v_gene: TRBV19

CDR3aa: CASSVGSSLYNEQFF
CDR3nt: TGTGCCAGCAGCGTAGGTTCTTCACTTTACAATGAGCAGTTCTTC
j_gene: TRBJ2-1
abundance: .
d_gene: .
v_gene: TRBV9

CDR3aa: CASSLDRATNEKLFF
CDR3nt: TGCGCCAGCAGCTTGGATCGTGCAACTAATGAAAAACTGTTTTTT
j_gene: TRBJ1-4
abundance: few
d_gene: .
v_gene: TRBV5-1

CDR3aa: CASSLSYGTGAYEQYF
CDR3nt: TGTGCCAGCAGCTTGAGTTACGGGACAGGCGCCTACGAGCAGTACTTC
j_gene: TRBJ2-7
abundance: .
d_gene: TRBD1
v_gene: TRBV7-9

CDR3aa: CASSPVGQNYEQYF
CDR3nt: TGTGCCAGCTCACCCGTGGGACAGAACTACGAGCAGTACTTC
j_gene: TRBJ2-7
abundance: .
d_gene: TRBD1
v_gene: TRBV18

CDR3aa: CASSLQPFPSGRDQPQHF
CDR3nt: TGTGCCAGCAGTTTACAGCCGTTTCCTTCTGGGAGGGATCAGCCCCAGCATTTT
j_gene: TRBJ1-5
abundance: .
d_gene: .
v_gene: TRBV28

CDR3aa: CASRRNPLYNEQFF
CDR3nt: TGTGCCAGCAGGCGGAACCCCCTCTACAATGAGCAGTTCTTC
j_gene: TRBJ2-1
abundance: .
d_gene: .
v_gene: TRBV6-4

CDR3aa: CASSPARGGANYGYTF
CDR3nt: TGTGCCAGCAGTCCTGCCCGGGGGGGCGCAAACTATGGCTACACCTTC
j_gene: TRBJ1-2
abundance: once
d_gene: .
v_gene: TRBV27

CDR3aa: CASSPWDRDQAYEQYF
CDR3nt: TGTGCCAGCAGCCCATGGGACAGGGATCAGGCCTACGAGCAGTACTTC
j_gene: TRBJ2-7
abundance: .
d_gene: TRBD1
v_gene: TRBV11-2

CDR3aa: CASSQRREGPDNEQFF
CDR3nt: TGTGCCAGCAGCCAAAGGCGGGAGGGCCCAGACAATGAGCAGTTCTTC
j_gene: TRBJ2-1
abundance: .
d_gene: TRBD2
v_gene: TRBV4-2

CDR3aa: CASRSPQPRVEDTEAFF
CDR3nt: TGTGCCAGTAGGTCCCCTCAGCCTAGGGTGGAGGACACTGAAGCTTTCTTT
j_gene: TRBJ1-1
abundance: .
d_gene: .
v_gene: TRBV19

CDR3aa: CASSPSPSGANVLTF
CDR3nt: TGCGCCAGCAGCCCGAGCCCGTCTGGGGCCAACGTCCTGACTTTC
j_gene: TRBJ2-6
abundance: .
d_gene: .
v_gene: TRBV5-1

CDR3aa: CASSGSAGGHEQYF
CDR3nt: TGCGCCAGCAGTGGGTCAGCGGGAGGCCACGAGCAGTACTTC
j_gene: TRBJ2-7
abundance: .
d_gene: TRBD2
v_gene: TRBV10-1

CDR3aa: CASSSPWPYEQYF
CDR3nt: TGTGCCAGCAGCTCCCCATGGCCCTACGAGCAGTACTTC
j_gene: TRBJ2-7
abundance: .
d_gene: .
v_gene: TRBV5-8

CDR3aa: CASSPRGTGELFF
CDR3nt: TGTGCCAGCAGTCCCAGGGGGACCGGGGAGCTGTTTTTT
j_gene: TRBJ2-2
abundance: once
d_gene: TRBD1
v_gene: TRBV6-5

CDR3aa: CASSFTSLLYADQETQYF
CDR3nt: TGTGCCAGCAGCTTCACTAGTCTTCTCTACGCGGATCAAGAGACCCAGTACTTC
j_gene: TRBJ2-5
abundance: .
d_gene: .
v_gene: TRBV7-9

CDR3aa: CSVEDSGQGAYEQYF
CDR3nt: TGCAGCGTTGAAGATTCGGGACAGGGGGCCTACGAGCAGTACTTC
j_gene: TRBJ2-7
abundance: .
d_gene: TRBD1
v_gene: TRBV29-1

CDR3aa: CASSDRQGEEAFF
CDR3nt: TGTGCCAGCAGTGACCGGCAGGGGGAGGAGGCTTTCTTT
j_gene: TRBJ1-1
abundance: .
d_gene: TRBD1
v_gene: TRBV2

CDR3aa: CASSPHRTGEPSYEQYF
CDR3nt: TGTGCCAGCAGTCCACATAGGACAGGAGAGCCTTCCTACGAGCAGTACTTC
j_gene: TRBJ2-7
abundance: .
d_gene: TRBD1
v_gene: TRBV27

CDR3aa: CASSQDRGLSYNEQFF
CDR3nt: TGCGCCAGCAGCCAAGATCGGGGACTTTCCTACAATGAGCAGTTCTTC
j_gene: TRBJ2-1
abundance: .
d_gene: .
v_gene: TRBV4-1

CDR3aa: CASSRVTGITGELFF
CDR3nt: TGTGCCAGCAGTCGGGTGACAGGGATTACCGGGGAGCTGTTTTTT
j_gene: TRBJ2-2
abundance: .
d_gene: TRBD1
v_gene: TRBV14

CDR3aa: CASSPRTSGSQFF
CDR3nt: TGTGCCAGCAGCCCCCGGACTAGCGGGAGTCAGTTCTTC
j_gene: TRBJ2-1
abundance: .
d_gene: TRBD2
v_gene: TRBV11-3

CDR3aa: CASSLYVQGRKLFF
CDR3nt: TGTGCCAGCAGCTTGTATGTCCAGGGAAGAAAACTGTTTTTT
j_gene: TRBJ1-4
abundance: .
d_gene: .
v_gene: TRBV5-5

CDR3aa: CASNHVGVGETQYF
CDR3nt: TGTGCCAGCAACCACGTGGGAGTAGGGGAGACCCAGTACTTC
j_gene: TRBJ2-5
abundance: .
d_gene: .
v_gene: TRBV9

CDR3aa: CATSASGRYEQYF
CDR3nt: TGTGCCACCAGCGCTAGCGGGAGGTACGAGCAGTACTTC
j_gene: TRBJ2-7
abundance: .
d_gene: TRBD2
v_gene: TRBV15